These T cell receptor beta chains were read from a single sample in a study of T cell clonotyping in hematopoietic cell transplantation. Using immunoSEQ multiplex PCR, the repertoire was profiled, and TCRdb retains in-frame clones only, with some absent. Of 10,000 to 15,000 clones listed, 75% to 95% were seen once; the top ten hold 1.2%. Material: peripheral blood mononuclear cells. Every receptor here comes from a man between 25 and 39 years old in good health. Some clones in this sample may be carry-over from other donors' samples. Each CDR3 is given without its conserved first and last residue. D genes are given only for firm matches. Expanded clones get a size class; other rows say once, few or many, or leave the size out.

ASSLGGFNSNQPQH	.	.	TRBV5-6	TRBJ1-5
ASSPNTDTQY	.	.	TRBV28	TRBJ2-3
ASSLNQYRDRTYEQY	TRBD1	.	TRBV5-6	TRBJ2-7
ASSPGNNIQETQY	.	once	TRBV19	TRBJ2-5
AWRGTFTTF	.	.	TRBV30	TRBJ1-1
ASSVGTTSTDTQY	.	.	TRBV9	TRBJ2-3
ASSEGLGEDTQY	.	.	TRBV6-1	TRBJ2-3
ASSTRTSGSNEQF	TRBD2	.	TRBV5-8	TRBJ2-1
ASSQVQGRDFMNTEAF	.	.	TRBV4-1	TRBJ1-1
ASSQDLDGGYQPQH	.	.	TRBV4-3	TRBJ1-5
ASSSGLRLGYEQY	.	.	TRBV27	TRBJ2-7
ASSEDGRGYT	.	.	TRBV2	TRBJ1-2